This entry describes one TCR beta chain. The data derive from a study of blood T cell repertoires in COVID-19. At the level of the study: The United States, Italy and Spain provided the acute and convalescent COVID-19 samples. In each case, the material was cDNA or gDNA derived from T cells, B-cell-depleted T cells, or PBMCs.

V lost 5 bases to trimming and J lost 5 bases; unmatched junction nucleotides: 6. The CDR3 sequence is 14 residues long. The germline CDR1 and CDR2 sequences are LNHDA and SQIVND (reference sequence). As originally analysed: Estimates of nucleated cell counts were drawn from the amplification of reference gene primers. Generated by immunoSEQ multiplex PCR, the TCRdb table keeps only in-frame clones and is missing some. D and trimming were read from the DNA, whereas the V and J calls and clone size are those reported in that table. The sample has approximately 80,000 clones, over 65% seen once; the top ten hold 4.5% to 6%.

The rearrangement links TRBV19 to TRBJ2-5, with TRBD1 matching 9 bases. Input material: peripheral blood. This TCR derives from a man in his forties or fifties with active or convalescent COVID-19. The CDR3 DNA is TGTGCCAGTAGTGGACAGGGGAATCCGGAGACCCAGTACTTC. Translating gives CASSGQGNPETQYF.